Here is one T cell receptor beta chain with its context. Antigen specificity is unknown. Assay: immunoSEQ multiplex PCR; the TCRdb copy retains only in-frame clones and omits some. The data show over 45,000 clones, with 75% seen just once and roughly 5% held by the top ten. This record comes from a study of a mutant IDH1 vaccine in newly diagnosed glioma. In the study overall: Previous treatment comprised radiotherapy, temozolomide, or both, mostly both.

This CDR3 region has 14 residues. Germline assignment: CDR1 LNHDA and CDR2 SQIVND (reference sequence). Trimming took off 6 bases at V and 5 bases at J, with 16 bases between the two ends. Noted time point: week 47, end of study. Every vaccination contained 300 ug of the mutant IDH1 20-mer peptide and was paired with topical imiquimod. The patients received vaccinations eight times, in weeks 1, 3, 5, 7, 11, 15, 19 and 23. The chain uses TRBV19 and TRBJ1-1, with D unresolved. The TCR originated in a man between 50 and 59 years old with glioma. The input for sequencing was PBMCs, taken from a glioma patient whose treatment included an IDH1 peptide vaccine. CDR3 bases: TGTGCCAGTAGCTTCACGGGGTTTAAGACTGAAGCTTTCTTT. As protein: CASSFTGFKTEAFF.